Following are 15 T cell receptor beta chains from one sample sequenced in a study of glioma-infiltrating T cells after dendritic cell vaccination (dated by TCRdb to about 2016). Library generation was performed with the immunoSEQ multiplex PCR assay. The table was pulled from immuneACCESS by TCRdb, which kept in-frame rearrangements only. Such tables lose some clones; where checked, under half of the loss comes from unresolved V genes, and the rest has no known cause. Within this sample are under 75,000 clones, with about 85% of them counted one time only. Of the sample, just under 9% is held by the ten largest clones. In the paper's terms, the time point label means: after dendritic cell vaccination, including at tumor progression/relapse. Sequences were derived from blood, sampled after dendritic cell vaccination. The receptors were sampled from a human donor with glioblastoma.

The genes are TRBV28 and TRBJ2-1; no firm D call. The CDR3 totals 13 residues. The V end was cut by 5 bases, the J end by 10 bases, with 15 bases between. From germline, CDR1 is MDHEN and CDR2 SYDVKM. The CDR3 DNA reads as TGTGCCAGCAGTACATCCCCCCGCAGGGAGCAGTTCTTC. Encoded protein: CASSTSPRREQFF.

A note on this clone: One end of the junction fails to match germline, which may point to a read error. The same CDR3 arises from other DNA sequences in this sample as well. The chain employs TRBV30 and TRBJ2-7, with D hard to call. The CDR3 is 13 residues long. Germline V CDR1 and CDR2: GTSNPN, SVGIG (reference sequence). The CDR3 loop is CAWSVGGSYEQYF. In DNA, the CDR3 is TGTGCCTGGAGTGTCGGCGGATCGTACGAACAGTACTTC.

The chain recombines TRBV6-4 with TRBJ1-6; TRBD1 is a possible D gene (6 bases). Trimming took off 0 bases at V and 11 bases at J, with 11 bases between the two ends. The CDR3 has 14 residues. Germline CDR1 and CDR2: MRHNA and SNTAGT. The CDR3, as DNA: TGTGCCAGCAGTGACTCGAGCAGGGGCACACCCCTCCACTTT. Translated, it gives CASSDSSRGTPLHF.

In this sample, this clone turned up once. The J gene is TRBJ1-1, the V gene TRBV2; the match to TRBD1 covers 10 bases. The CDR3 is 14 residues long. Unmatched junction bases numbered 7, after V lost 10 bases and J lost 2 bases. From germline, CDR1 is SNHLY and CDR2 FYNNEI. CDR3 bases: TGTGCCAACAAGAGGACAGGGGGAAACACTGAAGCTTTCTTT. It is translated as CANKRTGGNTEAFF.

A note on this clone: A read error may produce the germline difference seen at one junction end. The rearrangement joins TRBV9 to TRBJ1-6; D is possibly TRBD1 (5 bases). CDR3 length: 14 residues. Germline CDR1 and CDR2: SGDLS and YYNGEE. The CDR3 loop reads CASSPGGLNSPLHF. CDR3 bases: TGTGCCAGCAGTCCGGGGGGGTTGAATTCCCCCCTCCACTTT.

This chain joins TRBV4-2 and TRBJ1-5; TRBD1 might be the D (5 bases). CDR1 is LGHNA and CDR2 is YNFKEQ in the germline V gene. CDR3 length: 15 amino acids. The V gene lost 4 bases and the J gene lost 1 base, with 11 bases spanning the gap. The CDR3 reads CASSRTRTSNQPQHF. CDR3 sequence (DNA): TGTGCCAGCAGCCGTACCCGGACAAGCAATCAGCCCCAGCATTTT.

This clone appeared once. J is TRBJ2-5 and V is TRBV5-1; 10 bases are shared with TRBD1. This CDR3 contains 13 residues. The ends lost 4 bases at V and 4 bases at J; junction bases unmatched: 1. Germline-derived CDR1 and CDR2 are SGHRS and YFSETQ. The CDR3 DNA reads as TGCGCCAGCAGCCGGACAGGGGGAGAGACCCAGTACTTC. As protein: CASSRTGGETQYF.

This clone was counted between two and nine times. The V and J genes are TRBV6-4 and TRBJ2-7; TRBD2 agrees at 10 bases. This CDR3 is 19 amino acids long. J was trimmed by 0 bases and V by 6 bases; bases with no gene match: 17. Germline loops: CDR1 MRHNA, CDR2 SNTAGT. CDR3 nucleotide sequence: TGTGCCAGCAGGTATCGCCAGCGGGGGGGCGGGTTGAGCTCCTACGAGCAGTACTTC. Translated: CASRYRQRGGGLSSYEQYF.

The V call is TRBV5-1, the J call TRBJ2-1, with D possibly matching TRBD1 (5 bases). CDR1 is SGHRS, CDR2 YFSETQ, per germline. This CDR3 region has 14 residues. V lost 1 base and J 6 bases, leaving 11 bases between the germline ends. CDR3 sequence reads: CASSLPGHGNEQFF. DNA of the CDR3: TGCGCCAGCAGCTTGCCCGGACATGGCAATGAGCAGTTCTTC. The whole variable domain, filled in from reference TRBV5-1 and TRBJ2-1, reads KAGVTQTPRYLIKTRGQQVTLSCSPISGHRSVSWYQQTPGQGLQFLFEYFSETQRNKGNFPGRFSGRQFSNSRSEMNVSTLELGDSALYLCASSLPGHGNEQFFGPGTRLTVL.

The V gene is TRBV5-4, the J gene TRBJ2-5, with 9 nucleotides matching TRBD2. This CDR3 has 16 amino acids. Trimming cost V 1 base and J 7 bases; bases outside gene matches: 11. The V gene's germline CDR1 is SGHNT and CDR2 YYREEE (reference sequence). CDR3 in amino acids: CASSLKSGLAGGTQYF. CDR3 coding DNA: TGTGCCAGCAGCTTGAAATCGGGACTAGCCGGGGGGACCCAGTACTTC.

V and J are TRBV5-4 and TRBJ1-6, with TRBD1 identical over 8 bases. From germline, CDR1 is SGHNT and CDR2 YYREEE (reference sequence). V trimming: 0 bases; J trimming: 4 bases; junction bases outside the gene matches: 0. The CDR3 totals 15 residues. CDR3 sequence reads: CASSLGTGYNSPLHF. As DNA, the CDR3 is TGTGCCAGCAGCTTGGGGACAGGGTATAATTCACCCCTCCACTTT.

The genes are TRBV30 and TRBJ2-2; 11 bases are shared with TRBD2. Germline CDR1 GTSNPN, CDR2 SVGIG (reference sequence). Trimming at V came to 0 bases and at J to 7 bases, leaving 4 bases not matched to a gene. The CDR3 covers 15 residues. The CDR3 region is CAWSVLAGGVGELFF. CDR3 nucleotide sequence: TGTGCCTGGAGTGTCCTAGCGGGGGGTGTCGGGGAGCTGTTTTTT.

The V call is TRBV6-5, the J call TRBJ1-4, with D possibly matching TRBD1 (6 bases). This CDR3 has 15 residues. The V end was cut by 2 bases, the J end by 8 bases, with 15 bases between. Germline V lookup: CDR1 MNHEY, CDR2 SVGAGI. The CDR3 bases are TGTGCCAGCAGTTACAAGGACAGCCTCTTAGAAAAACTGTTTTTT. It translates to CASSYKDSLLEKLFF.

This sequence joins TRBV16 and TRBJ1-2; D is uncertain. Germline lookup yields CDR1 KGHSY and CDR2 FQNENV. This CDR3 contains 13 residues. V lost 4 bases and J 3 bases, leaving 9 bases between the germline ends. CDR3 nucleotides: TGTGCCAGCAGCCCCGCCGGAGACTATGGCTACACCTTC. Amino acid sequence: CASSPAGDYGYTF.

This clone was detected only once. The V and J genes are TRBV5-1 and TRBJ2-5, with 14 bases fitting TRBD2. The CDR3 is made up of 15 amino acids. CDR1 is SGHRS and CDR2 is YFSETQ in the germline V gene. V was clipped by 3 bases and J by 7 bases; unmatched bases: 5. The CDR3 is CASSSGTSGGATQYF. For the CDR3, the DNA is TGCGCCAGCAGCTCCGGGACTAGCGGGGGAGCGACCCAGTACTTC.